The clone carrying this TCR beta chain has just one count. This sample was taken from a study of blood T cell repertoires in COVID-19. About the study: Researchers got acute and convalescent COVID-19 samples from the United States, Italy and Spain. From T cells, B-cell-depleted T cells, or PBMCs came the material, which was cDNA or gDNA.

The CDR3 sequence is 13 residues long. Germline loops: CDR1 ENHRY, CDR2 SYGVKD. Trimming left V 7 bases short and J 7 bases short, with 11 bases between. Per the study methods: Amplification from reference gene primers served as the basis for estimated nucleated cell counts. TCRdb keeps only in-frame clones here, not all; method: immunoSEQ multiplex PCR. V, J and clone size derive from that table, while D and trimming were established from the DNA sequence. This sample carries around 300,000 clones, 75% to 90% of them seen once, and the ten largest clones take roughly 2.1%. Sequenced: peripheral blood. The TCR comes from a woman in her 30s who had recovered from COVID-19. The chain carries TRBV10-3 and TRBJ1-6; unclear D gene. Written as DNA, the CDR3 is TGTGCCATCACCGGAGGGAAAAATTCACCCCTCCACTTT. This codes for CAITGGKNSPLHF.